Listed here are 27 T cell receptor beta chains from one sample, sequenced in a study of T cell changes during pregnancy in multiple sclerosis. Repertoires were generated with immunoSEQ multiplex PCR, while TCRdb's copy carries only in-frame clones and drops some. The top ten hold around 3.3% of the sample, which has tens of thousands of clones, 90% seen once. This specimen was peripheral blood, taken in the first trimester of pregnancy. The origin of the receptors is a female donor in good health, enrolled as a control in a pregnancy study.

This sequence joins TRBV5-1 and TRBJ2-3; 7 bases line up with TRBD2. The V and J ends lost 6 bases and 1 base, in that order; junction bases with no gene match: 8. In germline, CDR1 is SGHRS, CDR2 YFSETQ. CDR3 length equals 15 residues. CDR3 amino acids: CASTLQRGGTDTQYF. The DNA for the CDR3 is TGCGCCAGCACCTTACAACGGGGGGGCACAGATACGCAGTATTTT.

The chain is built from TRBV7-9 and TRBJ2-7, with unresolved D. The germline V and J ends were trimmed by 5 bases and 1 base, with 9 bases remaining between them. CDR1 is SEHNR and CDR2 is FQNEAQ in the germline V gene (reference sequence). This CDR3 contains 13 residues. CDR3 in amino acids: CASSPPSSYEQYF. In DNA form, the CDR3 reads TGTGCCAGCAGCCCCCCTTCTTCCTACGAGCAGTACTTC.

CDR3 residues: CASGLTRREDGTGELFF. In DNA, the CDR3 is TGTGCTAGTGGTTTGACCCGGCGGGAGGACGGAACCGGGGAGCTGTTTTTT. The chain joins TRBV12-5 to TRBJ2-2; 8 bases match TRBD2. The CDR3 runs to 17 residues. CDR1 is LGHNT and CDR2 is FRNRAP in the germline V gene. V was clipped by 2 bases and J by 5 bases; unmatched bases: 10.

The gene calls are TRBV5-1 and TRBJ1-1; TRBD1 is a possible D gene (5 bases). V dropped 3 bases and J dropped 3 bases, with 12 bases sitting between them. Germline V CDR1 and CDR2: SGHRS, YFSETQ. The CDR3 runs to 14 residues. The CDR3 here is CASSSFGGDTEAFF. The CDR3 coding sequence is TGCGCCAGCAGCTCGTTTGGGGGGGACACTGAAGCTTTCTTT.

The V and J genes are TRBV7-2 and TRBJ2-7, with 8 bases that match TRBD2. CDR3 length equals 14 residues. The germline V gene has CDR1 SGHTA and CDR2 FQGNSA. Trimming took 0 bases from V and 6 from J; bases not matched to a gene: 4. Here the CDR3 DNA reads TGTGCCAGCAGCTTAGCAGCGGGAGTCGGCGAGCAGTACTTC. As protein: CASSLAAGVGEQYF.

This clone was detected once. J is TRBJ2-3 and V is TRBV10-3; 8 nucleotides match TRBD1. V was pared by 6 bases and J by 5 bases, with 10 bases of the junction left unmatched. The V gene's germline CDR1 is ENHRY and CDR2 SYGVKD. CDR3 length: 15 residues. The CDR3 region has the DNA TGTGCCATCAGGTCCAGGGGGCGCCGAGGAGATACGCAGTATTTT. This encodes CAIRSRGRRGDTQYF.

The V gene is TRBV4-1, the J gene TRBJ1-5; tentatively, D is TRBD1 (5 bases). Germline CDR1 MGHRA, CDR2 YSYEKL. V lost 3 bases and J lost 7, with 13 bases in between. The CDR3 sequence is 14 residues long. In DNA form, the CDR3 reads TGCGCCAGCAGCCAGGACAATGGATGGCAGCCCCAGCATTTT. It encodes CASSQDNGWQPQHF.

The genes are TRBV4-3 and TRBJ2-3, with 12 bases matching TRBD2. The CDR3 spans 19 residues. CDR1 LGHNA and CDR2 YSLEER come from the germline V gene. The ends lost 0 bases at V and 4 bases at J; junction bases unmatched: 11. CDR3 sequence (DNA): TGCGCCAGCAGCCAAGATTTCCTCGGCGGACTAGCGGGATCAGATACGCAGTATTTT. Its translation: CASSQDFLGGLAGSDTQYF.

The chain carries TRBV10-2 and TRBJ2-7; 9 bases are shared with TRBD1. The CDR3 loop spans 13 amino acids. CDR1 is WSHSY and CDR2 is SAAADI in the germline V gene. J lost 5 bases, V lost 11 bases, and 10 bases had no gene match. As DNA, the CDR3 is TGCGCCCTCTCGACAGGGGGTTTCGACGAGCAGTACTTC. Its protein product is CALSTGGFDEQYF.

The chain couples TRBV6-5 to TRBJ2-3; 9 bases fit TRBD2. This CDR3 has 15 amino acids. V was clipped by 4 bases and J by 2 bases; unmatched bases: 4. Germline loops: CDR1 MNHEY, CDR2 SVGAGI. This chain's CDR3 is CASSLLAGSTDTQYF. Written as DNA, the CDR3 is TGTGCCAGCAGTTTACTAGCGGGCTCCACAGATACGCAGTATTTT.

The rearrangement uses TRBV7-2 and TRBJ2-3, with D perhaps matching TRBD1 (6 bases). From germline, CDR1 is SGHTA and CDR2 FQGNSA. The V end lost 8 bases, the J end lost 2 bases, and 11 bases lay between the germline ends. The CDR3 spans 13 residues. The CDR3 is CASETGHTDTQYF. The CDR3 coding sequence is TGTGCCAGCGAGACAGGACACACAGATACGCAGTATTTT.

This CDR3 reads CATSRDGLNNEQFF. The CDR3 DNA is TGTGCCACCAGCAGAGATGGCCTGAACAATGAGCAGTTCTTC. J is TRBJ2-1 and V is TRBV15, with unresolved D. CDR3 length: 14 amino acids. From germline, CDR1 is LNHNV and CDR2 YYDKDF (reference sequence). Trimming stripped 0 bases from V and 5 bases from J, with 8 bases between.

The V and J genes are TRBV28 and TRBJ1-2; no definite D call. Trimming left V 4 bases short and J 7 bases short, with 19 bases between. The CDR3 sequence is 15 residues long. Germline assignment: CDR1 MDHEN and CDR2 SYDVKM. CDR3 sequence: CASSSLKGVVSGYTF. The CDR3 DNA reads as TGTGCCAGCAGTTCCCTGAAGGGAGTAGTAAGTGGCTACACCTTC.

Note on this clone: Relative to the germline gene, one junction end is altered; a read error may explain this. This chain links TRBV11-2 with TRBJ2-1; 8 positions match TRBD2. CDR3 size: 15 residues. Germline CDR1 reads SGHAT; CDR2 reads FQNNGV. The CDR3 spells CASRLAGSRLNEQFF. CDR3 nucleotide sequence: TGTGCCAGCAGGTTAGCGGGGTCGAGACTCAATGAGCAGTTCTTC.

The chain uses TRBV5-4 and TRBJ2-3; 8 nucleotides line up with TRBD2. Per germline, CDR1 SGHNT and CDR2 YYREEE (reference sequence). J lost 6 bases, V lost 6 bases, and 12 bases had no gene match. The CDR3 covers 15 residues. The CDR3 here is CASTFGTSGSDTQYF. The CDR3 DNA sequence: TGTGCCAGCACCTTTGGTACAAGCGGGAGTGATACGCAGTATTTT.

The CDR3 region is CASDSRRGNEQFF. The CDR3 bases are TGTGCCAGTGACTCAAGAAGAGGGAATGAGCAGTTCTTC. The chain carries TRBV19 and TRBJ2-1; TRBD2 might be the D (5 bases). The CDR3 runs 13 residues. V was cut by 8 bases and J by 7 bases, with 15 bases left in between. Germline V CDR1 and CDR2: LNHDA, SQIVND (reference sequence).

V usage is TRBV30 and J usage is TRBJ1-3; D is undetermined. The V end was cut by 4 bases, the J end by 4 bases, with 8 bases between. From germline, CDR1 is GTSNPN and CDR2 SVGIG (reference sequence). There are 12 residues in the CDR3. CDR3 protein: CAWTARGNTIYF. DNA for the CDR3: TGTGCCTGGACTGCACGGGGAAACACCATATATTTT.

The CDR3 DNA is TGTGCCAGCAGCGTAGTACTAGCGGGAGGTTCAGATACGCAGTATTTT. Translation gives CASSVVLAGGSDTQYF. The J gene is TRBJ2-3, the V gene TRBV9, with 12 bases that match TRBD2. The germline V gene has CDR1 SGDLS and CDR2 YYNGEE. This CDR3 spans 16 amino acids. Trimming at V came to 0 bases and at J to 4 bases, leaving 3 bases not matched to a gene.

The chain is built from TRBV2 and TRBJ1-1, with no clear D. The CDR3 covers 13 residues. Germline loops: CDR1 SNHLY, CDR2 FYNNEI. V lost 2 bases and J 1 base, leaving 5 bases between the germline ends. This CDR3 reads CASSEQENTEAFF. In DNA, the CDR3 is TGTGCCAGCAGTGAACAGGAGAACACTGAAGCTTTCTTT.

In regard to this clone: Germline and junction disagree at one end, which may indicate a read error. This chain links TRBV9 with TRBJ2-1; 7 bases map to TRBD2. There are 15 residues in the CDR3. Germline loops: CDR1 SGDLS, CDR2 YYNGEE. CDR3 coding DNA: TGTGCCAACAGCCTTCTAGCGGAGAGCTACAATGAGCAGTTCTTC. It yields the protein CANSLLAESYNEQFF.

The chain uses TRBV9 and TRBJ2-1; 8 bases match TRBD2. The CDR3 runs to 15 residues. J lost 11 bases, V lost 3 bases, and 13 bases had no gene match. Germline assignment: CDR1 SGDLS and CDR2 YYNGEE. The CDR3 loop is CASSEGGRPLLKQFF. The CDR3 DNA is TGTGCCAGCAGCGAAGGCGGGAGGCCCCTACTAAAGCAGTTCTTC.

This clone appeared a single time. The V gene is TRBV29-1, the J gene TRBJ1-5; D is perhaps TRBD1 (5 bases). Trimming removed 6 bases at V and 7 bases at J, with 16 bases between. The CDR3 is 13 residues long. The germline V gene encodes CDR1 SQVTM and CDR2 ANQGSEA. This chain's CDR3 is CSVVQGAGQPQHF. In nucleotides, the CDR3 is TGCAGCGTCGTACAAGGGGCTGGGCAGCCCCAGCATTTT. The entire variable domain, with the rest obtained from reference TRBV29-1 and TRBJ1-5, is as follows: SAVISQKPSRDICQRGTSLTIQCQVDSQVTMMFWYRQQPGQSLTLIATANQGSEATYESGFVIDKFPISRPNLTFSTLTVSNMSPEDSSIYLCSVVQGAGQPQHFGDGTRLSIL.

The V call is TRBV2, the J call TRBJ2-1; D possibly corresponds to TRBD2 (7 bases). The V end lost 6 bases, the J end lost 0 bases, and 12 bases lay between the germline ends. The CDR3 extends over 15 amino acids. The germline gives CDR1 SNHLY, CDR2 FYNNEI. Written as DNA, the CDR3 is TGTGCCAGCAGGAGGGGAGGGGGCTCCTACAATGAGCAGTTCTTC. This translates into CASRRGGGSYNEQFF.

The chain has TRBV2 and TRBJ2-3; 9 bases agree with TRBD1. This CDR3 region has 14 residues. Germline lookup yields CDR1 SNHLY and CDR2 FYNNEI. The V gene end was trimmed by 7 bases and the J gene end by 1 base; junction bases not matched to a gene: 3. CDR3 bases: TGTGCCAGCACGGGACAGGGACGCACAGATACGCAGTATTTT. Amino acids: CASTGQGRTDTQYF.

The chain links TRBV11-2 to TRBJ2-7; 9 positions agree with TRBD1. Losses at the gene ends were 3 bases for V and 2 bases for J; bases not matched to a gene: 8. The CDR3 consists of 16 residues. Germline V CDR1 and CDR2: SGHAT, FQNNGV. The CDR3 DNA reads TGTGCCAGCAGCTTTCTTAGGGGACAGGGTCCCTACGAGCAGTACTTC. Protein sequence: CASSFLRGQGPYEQYF.

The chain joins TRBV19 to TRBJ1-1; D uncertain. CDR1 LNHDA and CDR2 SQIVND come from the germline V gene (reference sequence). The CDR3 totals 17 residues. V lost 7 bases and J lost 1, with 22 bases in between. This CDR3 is CASTGEVQLSWNTEAFF. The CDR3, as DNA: TGTGCCAGTACCGGGGAGGTGCAGTTGAGTTGGAACACTGAAGCTTTCTTT.

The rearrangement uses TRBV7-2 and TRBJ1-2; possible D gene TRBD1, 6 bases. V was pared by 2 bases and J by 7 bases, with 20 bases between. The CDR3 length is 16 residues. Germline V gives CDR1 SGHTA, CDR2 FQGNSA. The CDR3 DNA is TGTGCCAGCAGCTTATCGCATTCCAGGGGACGCGGTGGCTACACCTTC. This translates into CASSLSHSRGRGGYTF. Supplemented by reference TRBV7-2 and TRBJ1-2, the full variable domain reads GAGVSQSPSNKVTEKGKDVELRCDPISGHTALYWYRQSLGQGLEFLIYFQGNSAPDKSGLPSDRFSAERTGGSVSTLTIQRTQQEDSAVYLCASSLSHSRGRGGYTFGSGTRLTVV.